This T cell receptor beta chain appears in the sequencing data of a study of T cells in Graves' hyperthyroidism and ophthalmopathy. Study in general: Blood was drawn when the patient was first diagnosed and still untreated. General observations from the study: The model forecast ophthalmopathy, anticipating it by a median about six months before onset.

The CDR3 totals 16 residues. Germline V gene sequence: CDR1 MNHEY, CDR2 SVGAGI. V lost 0 bases and J 7 bases, leaving 15 bases between the germline ends. RNA transcripts served as the template for amplifying TCR beta CDR3 regions. TCR CDR3 regions were first amplified by RT-PCR with HTBI primers. A single record per CDR3 protein comes from TCRdb applying MiXCR to the multiplex PCR reads. The sample has around 800,000 distinct CDR3 sequences; over 35% are singletons. In its sample, this clonotype was seen many times. Its antigen is not known. Each diagnosis drew on symptoms, thyroxine, TRAb, thyroid ultrasound and orbital computed tomography findings.

The V and J genes are TRBV6-5 and TRBJ1-4, with D possibly TRBD1 on 5 matching bases. The sample consisted of blood. The receptor's source is a man younger than 30 with Graves' hyperthyroidism. CDR3 residues: CASSYSPRAAAEKLFF. CDR3 nucleotide sequence: TGTGCCAGCAGTTACTCGCCCAGGGCAGCAGCTGAAAAACTGTTTTTT.